This T cell receptor (beta chain) came from a study of blood T cell repertoires in COVID-19. Study details: PBMCs, B-cell-depleted T cells, or T cells were the source of the cDNA or gDNA that made up the material.

Methods used by the authors: The assay estimated nucleated cells by amplifying reference gene primers. The table came from immunoSEQ multiplex PCR; TCRdb's copy has only in-frame clones and leaves some out. V, J and clone size are those of that table, while D and trimming were read from the DNA. The sample has around 260,000 clones; 70% to 90% are singletons. Germline assignment: CDR1 KGHSH and CDR2 LQKENI. Trimming removed 1 base from V and 3 bases from J, with 10 bases in between. The length of the CDR3 is 14 residues. Source material: peripheral blood. The chain combines TRBV18 with TRBJ2-7; possible D gene TRBD1, 6 bases. The origin of this receptor is a human donor in a cohort sampled during active COVID-19. CDR3 in amino acids: CASSPRAGVYEQYF. The CDR3 DNA reads TGTGCCAGCTCACCACGGGCAGGGGTCTACGAGCAGTACTTC.